The 9 T cell receptor beta chains reported below all come from one sample, sequenced in a study of immune cell composition in non-small cell lung cancer. Normal lung was taken at the farthest possible site, at least 3 cm from tumour. Assay used: immunoSEQ multiplex PCR; TCRdb lists only in-frame clones, some missing. The sample lists more than 15,000 clones, around 80% seen once, with around 9.7% in the top ten. These data were likewise used in another study, on CD4 T cells in lung cancer.

Sequencing was performed on non-adjacent lung tissue. The receptors were sampled from a human donor with non-small cell lung cancer.

The chain has TRBV5-4 and TRBJ1-2, with D unclear. The germline V gene has CDR1 SGHNT and CDR2 YYREEE (reference sequence). The CDR3 has 14 amino acids. V lost 0 bases, J lost 2 bases, and 8 bases lay in between. Here the CDR3 DNA reads TGTGCCAGCAGCTTGGGGGCCCAAAACTATGGCTACACCTTC. Its translation: CASSLGAQNYGYTF.

V gene TRBV19 combines with J gene TRBJ2-3; 8 bases agree with TRBD2. The CDR3 spans 15 residues. Germline V gives CDR1 LNHDA, CDR2 SQIVND (reference sequence). The J segment lost 6 bases and the V segment lost 3 bases, leaving 8 bases of the junction unmatched. The CDR3 sequence is CASSIAGGAADTQYF. CDR3 in DNA: TGTGCCAGTAGTATCGCCGGGGGGGCCGCCGATACGCAGTATTTT.

V and J are TRBV5-4 and TRBJ2-1; either TRBD1 or TRBD2 may supply D (6 bases each). The CDR3 totals 14 residues. Germline V gene sequence: CDR1 SGHNT, CDR2 YYREEE (reference sequence). Trimming pared 2 bases from V and 7 bases from J, leaving 13 bases between. CDR3 DNA sequence: TGTGCCAGCAGCTTTCCGGGGGCGGGAAATGAGCAGTTCTTC. Translating it yields CASSFPGAGNEQFF.

The chain combines TRBV11-3 with TRBJ2-7, with no clear D. There are 14 residues in the CDR3. Germline lookup yields CDR1 SGHNT and CDR2 YENEEA. Trimming pared 5 bases from V and 2 bases from J, leaving 13 bases between. The CDR3 DNA sequence: TGTGCCAGCAGCGCACTATTTGGAACCTACGAGCAGTACTTC. Its translation: CASSALFGTYEQYF.

This clone turned up a few times. The sample carries other DNA sequences with the same CDR3. The chain combines TRBV18 with TRBJ1-2; D call uncertain. Per the germline V gene, CDR1 is KGHSH and CDR2 is LQKENI. Trimming removed 0 bases from V and 2 bases from J, with 1 base in between. This CDR3 has 12 residues. CDR3 in amino acids: CASSPPNYGYTF. DNA of the CDR3: TGTGCCAGCTCACCACCCAACTATGGCTACACCTTC.

The chain employs TRBV7-9 and TRBJ2-1; no clear D. Trimming took 4 bases from V and 0 from J, leaving 10 bases between them. The CDR3 runs to 15 residues. The germline V gene encodes CDR1 SEHNR and CDR2 FQNEAQ (reference sequence). The CDR3 nucleotides are TGTGCCAGCAGCTCGTTGTTGGGCTCCTACAATGAGCAGTTCTTC. Translation: CASSSLLGSYNEQFF.

This clone was observed a handful of times. The rearrangement links TRBV10-3 to TRBJ2-7; D uncertain. Trimming shortened V by 3 bases and J by 2 bases, and 11 bases separated the two germline ends. Germline CDR1 ENHRY, CDR2 SYGVKD. The CDR3 covers 14 residues. CDR3 residues: CAISESLGTYEQYF. The CDR3 DNA sequence: TGTGCCATCAGTGAATCTTTGGGTACCTACGAGCAGTACTTC.

V usage is TRBV5-1 and J usage is TRBJ2-3, with TRBD1 matching 10 bases. With 4 bases clipped from V and 5 bases from J, the junction kept 4 bases outside the gene matches. This CDR3 has 14 amino acids. The germline V gene has CDR1 SGHRS and CDR2 YFSETQ. The CDR3 here is CASSLGQGGDTQYF. CDR3 sequence (DNA): TGCGCCAGCAGCCTTGGACAGGGGGGAGATACGCAGTATTTT. Supplemented by reference TRBV5-1 and TRBJ2-3, the full variable domain reads KAGVTQTPRYLIKTRGQQVTLSCSPISGHRSVSWYQQTPGQGLQFLFEYFSETQRNKGNFPGRFSGRQFSNSRSEMNVSTLELGDSALYLCASSLGQGGDTQYFGPGTRLTVL.

The chain couples TRBV18 to TRBJ1-2; D remains unclear. This CDR3 has 13 residues. Germline-derived CDR1 and CDR2 are KGHSH and LQKENI. Trimming took off 3 bases at V and 6 bases at J, with 11 bases between the two ends. As DNA, the CDR3 is TGTGCCAGCTCACCGGCGGGGATCGATGGCTACACCTTC. Amino acids: CASSPAGIDGYTF.